The present TCR beta chain was sequenced within a study of blood T cell repertoires in COVID-19. Sequencing was performed with immunoSEQ multiplex PCR; in TCRdb, only in-frame clones are kept and a portion is missing. The table includes about 220,000 clones, 70% to 90% detected once. The germline V gene encodes CDR1 MDHEN and CDR2 SYDVKM. The CDR3 has 14 amino acids. The J segment lost 6 bases and the V segment lost 10 bases, leaving 9 bases of the junction unmatched. This chain links TRBV28 with TRBJ1-5; TRBD1 matches at 10 bases. The sequencing sample was made of peripheral blood. This clonotype originated in a man in his fifties who had recovered from COVID-19. The CDR3 reads CATRDRGWGQPQHF. CDR3 in DNA: TGTGCCACAAGGGACAGGGGATGGGGTCAGCCCCAGCATTTT.